This TCR beta chain was recovered during a study of CD8 T cells in ankylosing spondylitis. Study observations and caveats: Some of the motif variants had earlier been found in reactive arthritis patients' fluid and blood. Researchers reportedly found disease-linked clones significantly enriched in matched ankylosing spondylitis synovial fluid. Ankylosing spondylitis blood appeared to be characterized by a TCR beta motif of eight highly homologous variants.

The V gene's germline CDR1 is ENHRY and CDR2 SYGVKD. V was pared by 6 bases and J by 5 bases, with 20 bases between. The CDR3 contains 15 residues. This clonotype was counted ten times or more. The antigen is unknown. Making use of molecular barcodes, quantitative 5'-RACE generated TCR beta libraries. TCRdb re-derived calls from the 5' RACE reads in MiXCR, one entry per CDR3 protein. The repertoire has 750,000 to 850,000 distinct CDR3 sequences, 12% of them found once; the top ten carry approximately 0.51%. Sequenced sample: blood, either unsorted or a sorted T cell fraction (not recorded which). This chain joins TRBV10-3 and TRBJ2-7, with TRBD1 as a possible D gene (6 bases). This TCR was sampled from a male donor with ankylosing spondylitis. The CDR3 nucleotides read TGTGCCATCAGCTCCGGGACAACTAATCTCCACGAGCAGTACTTC. Protein sequence: CAISSGTTNLHEQYF.